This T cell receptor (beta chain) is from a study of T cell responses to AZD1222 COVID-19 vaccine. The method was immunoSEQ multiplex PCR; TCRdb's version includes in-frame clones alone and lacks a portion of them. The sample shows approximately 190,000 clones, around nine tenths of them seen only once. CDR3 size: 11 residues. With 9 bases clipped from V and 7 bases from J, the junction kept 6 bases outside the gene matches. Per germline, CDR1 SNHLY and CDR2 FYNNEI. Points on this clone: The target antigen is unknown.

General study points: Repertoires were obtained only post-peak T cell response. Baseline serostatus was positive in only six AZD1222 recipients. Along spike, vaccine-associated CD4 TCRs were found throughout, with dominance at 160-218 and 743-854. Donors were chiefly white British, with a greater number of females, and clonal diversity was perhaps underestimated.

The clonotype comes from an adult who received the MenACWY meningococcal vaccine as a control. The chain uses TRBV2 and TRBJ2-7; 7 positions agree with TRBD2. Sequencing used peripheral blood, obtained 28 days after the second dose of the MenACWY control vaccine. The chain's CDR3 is CASMSGGEQYF. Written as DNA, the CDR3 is TGTGCCAGTATGTCGGGGGGTGAGCAGTACTTC.